This T cell receptor beta chain was observed in a study of post-analysis software for immune sequencing data. Study-wide results and limits: With TRBV5-6, TRBV5-1 and TRBV20-1 included, 4 or 5 TRBV segments were more frequent in patients than in controls.

Prepared libraries of TCR beta cDNA carried unique molecular identifiers. TCRdb independently ran MiXCR on the PCR reads; one entry per CDR3 protein. The sample carries roughly 430,000 distinct CDR3 sequences, more than 30% recorded once. The sample holds a few counts of this clonotype. Its specificity is unknown. The CDR3 is 16 residues long. Per germline, CDR1 MDHEN and CDR2 SYDVKM. Input material: blood. This clonotype was sampled from a girl aged 2 to 10 with multiple sclerosis. The chain joins TRBV28 to TRBJ2-5, with 7 bases identical to TRBD2. The J call is in doubt because the DNA end fits TRBJ2-7 better. The CDR3 loop reads CASSPIVVRERYEQYF. DNA of the CDR3: TGTGCCAGCAGCCCCATAGTGGTGCGGGAGAGATACGAGCAGTACTTC.